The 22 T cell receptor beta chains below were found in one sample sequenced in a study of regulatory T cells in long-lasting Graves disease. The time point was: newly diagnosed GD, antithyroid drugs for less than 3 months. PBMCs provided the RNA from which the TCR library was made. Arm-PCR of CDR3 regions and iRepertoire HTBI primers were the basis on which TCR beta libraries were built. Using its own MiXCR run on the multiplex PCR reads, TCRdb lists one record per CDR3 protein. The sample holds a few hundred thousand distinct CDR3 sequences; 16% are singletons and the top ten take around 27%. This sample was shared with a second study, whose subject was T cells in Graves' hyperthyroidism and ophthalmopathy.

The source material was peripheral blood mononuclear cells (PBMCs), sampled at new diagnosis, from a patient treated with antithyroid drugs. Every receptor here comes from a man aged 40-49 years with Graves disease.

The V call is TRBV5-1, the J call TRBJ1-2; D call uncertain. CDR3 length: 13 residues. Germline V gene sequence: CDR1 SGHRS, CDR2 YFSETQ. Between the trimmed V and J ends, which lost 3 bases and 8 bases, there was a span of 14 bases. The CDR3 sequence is CASSSASNEGYTF. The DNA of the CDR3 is TGCGCCAGCAGCTCGGCGTCTAACGAGGGCTACACCTTC.

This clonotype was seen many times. CDR3 DNA: TGCAGCGCTGATCCGGCGGGGGGCAATCAGCCCCAGCATTTT. Residues: CSADPAGGNQPQHF. V gene TRBV29-1 combines with J gene TRBJ1-5, with D perhaps TRBD1 (5 bases). V lost 7 bases, J lost 2 bases, and 15 bases lay in between. This CDR3 is built from 14 residues. In germline, CDR1 is SQVTM, CDR2 ANQGSEA.

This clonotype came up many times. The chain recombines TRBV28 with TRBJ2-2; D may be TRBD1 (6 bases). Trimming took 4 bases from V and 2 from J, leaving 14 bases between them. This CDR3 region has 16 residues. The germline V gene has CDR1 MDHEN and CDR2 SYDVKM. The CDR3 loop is CASSSGDDINTGELFF. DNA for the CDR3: TGTGCCAGCAGTTCAGGGGATGATATTAACACCGGGGAGCTGTTTTTT.

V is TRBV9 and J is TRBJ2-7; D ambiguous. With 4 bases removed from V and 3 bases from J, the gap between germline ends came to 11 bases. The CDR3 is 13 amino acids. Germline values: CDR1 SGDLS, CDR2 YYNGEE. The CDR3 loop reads CASSPLGFYEQYF. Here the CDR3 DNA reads TGTGCCAGCAGCCCGCTCGGATTCTACGAGCAGTACTTC.

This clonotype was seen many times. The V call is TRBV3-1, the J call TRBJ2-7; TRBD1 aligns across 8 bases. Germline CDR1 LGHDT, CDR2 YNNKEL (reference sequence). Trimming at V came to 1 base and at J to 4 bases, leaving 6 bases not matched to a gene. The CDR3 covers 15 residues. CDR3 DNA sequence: TGTGCCAGCAGCCAAGGGGCAGGGGGCTGGTACGAGCAGTACTTC. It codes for CASSQGAGGWYEQYF.

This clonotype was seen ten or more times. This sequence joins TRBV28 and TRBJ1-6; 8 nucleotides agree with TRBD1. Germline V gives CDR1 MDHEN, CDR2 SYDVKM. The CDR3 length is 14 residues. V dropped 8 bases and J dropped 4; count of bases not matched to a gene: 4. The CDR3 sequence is CASQRTGYNSPLHF. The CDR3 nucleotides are TGTGCCAGCCAAAGGACAGGGTATAATTCACCCCTCCACTTT. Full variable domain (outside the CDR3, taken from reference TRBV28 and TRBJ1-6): DVKVTQSSRYLVKRTGEKVFLECVQDMDHENMFWYRQDPGLGLRLIYFSYDVKMKEKGDIPEGYSVSREKKERFSLILESASTNQTSMYLCASQRTGYNSPLHFGNGTRLTVT.

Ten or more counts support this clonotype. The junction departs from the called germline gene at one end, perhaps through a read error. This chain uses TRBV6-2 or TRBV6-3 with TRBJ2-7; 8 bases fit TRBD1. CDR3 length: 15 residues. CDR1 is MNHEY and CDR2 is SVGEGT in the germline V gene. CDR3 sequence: CASSYFGQGTAEQYF. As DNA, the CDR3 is TGTGCCAGCAGCTACTTCGGACAGGGAACCGCCGAGCAGTACTTC.

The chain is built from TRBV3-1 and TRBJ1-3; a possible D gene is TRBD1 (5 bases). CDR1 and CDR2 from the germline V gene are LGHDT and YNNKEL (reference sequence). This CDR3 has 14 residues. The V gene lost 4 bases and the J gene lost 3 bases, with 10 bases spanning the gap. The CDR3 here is CASSPREGGNTIYF. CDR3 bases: TGTGCCAGCAGCCCCAGGGAAGGTGGAAACACCATATATTTT. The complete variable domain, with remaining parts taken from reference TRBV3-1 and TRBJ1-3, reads DTAVSQTPKYLVTQMGNDKSIKCEQNLGHDTMYWYKQDSKKFLKIMFSYNNKELIINETVPNRFSPKSPDKAHLNLHINSLELGDSAVYFCASSPREGGNTIYFGEGSWLTVV.

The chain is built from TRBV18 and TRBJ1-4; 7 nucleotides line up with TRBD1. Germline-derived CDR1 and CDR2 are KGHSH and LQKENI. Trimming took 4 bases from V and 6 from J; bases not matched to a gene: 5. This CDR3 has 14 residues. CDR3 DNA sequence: TGTGCCAGCTCACGAGACAGGGTGTATGAAAAACTGTTTTTT. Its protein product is CASSRDRVYEKLFF.

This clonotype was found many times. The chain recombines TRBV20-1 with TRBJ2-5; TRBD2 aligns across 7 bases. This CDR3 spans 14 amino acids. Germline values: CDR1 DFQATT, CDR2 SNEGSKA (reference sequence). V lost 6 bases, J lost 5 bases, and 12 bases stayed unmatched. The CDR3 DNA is TGCAGTGCCGCCTCCCAGCGGGGAACGGAGACCCAGTACTTC. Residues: CSAASQRGTETQYF.

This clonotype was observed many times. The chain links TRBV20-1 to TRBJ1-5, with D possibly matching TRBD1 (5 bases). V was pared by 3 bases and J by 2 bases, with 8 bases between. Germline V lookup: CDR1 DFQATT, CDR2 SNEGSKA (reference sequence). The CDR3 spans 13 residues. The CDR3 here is CSASLRGNQPQHF. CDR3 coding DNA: TGCAGTGCTAGTCTCAGGGGCAATCAGCCCCAGCATTTT.

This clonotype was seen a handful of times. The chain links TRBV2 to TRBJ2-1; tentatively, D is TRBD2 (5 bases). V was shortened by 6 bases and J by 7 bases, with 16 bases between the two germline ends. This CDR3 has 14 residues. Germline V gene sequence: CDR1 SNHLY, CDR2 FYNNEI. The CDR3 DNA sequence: TGTGCCAGCAGCCCCGGGCCCGGGGAGAATGAGCAGTTCTTC. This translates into CASSPGPGENEQFF.

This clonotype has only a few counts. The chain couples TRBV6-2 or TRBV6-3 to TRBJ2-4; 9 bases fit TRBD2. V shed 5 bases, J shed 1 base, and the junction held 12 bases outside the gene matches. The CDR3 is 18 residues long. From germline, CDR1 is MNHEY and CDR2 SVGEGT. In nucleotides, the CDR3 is TGTGCCAGCAGTGAACGGAGGCTAGCGGGGTTCGCCAAAAACATTCAGTACTTC. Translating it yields CASSERRLAGFAKNIQYF.

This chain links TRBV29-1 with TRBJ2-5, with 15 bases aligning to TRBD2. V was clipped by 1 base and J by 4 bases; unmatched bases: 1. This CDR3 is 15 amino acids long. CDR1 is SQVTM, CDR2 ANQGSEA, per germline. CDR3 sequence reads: CSVEGTSGGGETQYF. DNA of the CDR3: TGCAGCGTTGAAGGGACTAGCGGGGGGGGAGAGACCCAGTACTTC.

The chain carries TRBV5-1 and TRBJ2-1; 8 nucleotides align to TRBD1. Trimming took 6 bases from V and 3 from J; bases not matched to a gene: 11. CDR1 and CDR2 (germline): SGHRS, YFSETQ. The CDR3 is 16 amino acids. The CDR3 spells CASTSTGTGYYNEQFF. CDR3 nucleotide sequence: TGCGCCAGCACCTCCACCGGGACAGGCTACTACAATGAGCAGTTCTTC.

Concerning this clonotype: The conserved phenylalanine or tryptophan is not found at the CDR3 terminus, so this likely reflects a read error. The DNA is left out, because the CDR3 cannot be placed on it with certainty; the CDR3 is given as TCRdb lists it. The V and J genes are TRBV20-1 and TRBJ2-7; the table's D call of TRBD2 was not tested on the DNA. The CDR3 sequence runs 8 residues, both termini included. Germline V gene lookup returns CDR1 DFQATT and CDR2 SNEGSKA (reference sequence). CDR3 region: CSARALAG.

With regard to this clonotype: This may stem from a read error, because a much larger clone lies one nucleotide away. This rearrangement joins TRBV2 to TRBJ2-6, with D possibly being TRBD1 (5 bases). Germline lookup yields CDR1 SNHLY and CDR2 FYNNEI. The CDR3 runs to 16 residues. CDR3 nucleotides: TGTGCCAGCAGTGACCAGATACCTTCTGGGGCCGACGTCCTGACTTTC. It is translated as CASSDQIPSGADVLTF.

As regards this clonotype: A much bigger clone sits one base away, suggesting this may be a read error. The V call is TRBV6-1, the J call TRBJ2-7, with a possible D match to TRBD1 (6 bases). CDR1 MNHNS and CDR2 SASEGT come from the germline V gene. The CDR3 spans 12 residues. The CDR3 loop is CASSGGQLLGHF. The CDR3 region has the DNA TGTGCCAGCAGTGGCGGACAGCTCCTGGGGCACTTC.

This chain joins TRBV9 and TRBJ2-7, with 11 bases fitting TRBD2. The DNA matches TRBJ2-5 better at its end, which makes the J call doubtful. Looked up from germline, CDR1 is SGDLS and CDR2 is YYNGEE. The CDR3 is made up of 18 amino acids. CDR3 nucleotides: TGTGCCAGCAGCGTAGGACGGCACCTAGCGGGGGGTCAAGAGACCCAGTACTTC. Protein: CASSVGRHLAGGQETQYF.

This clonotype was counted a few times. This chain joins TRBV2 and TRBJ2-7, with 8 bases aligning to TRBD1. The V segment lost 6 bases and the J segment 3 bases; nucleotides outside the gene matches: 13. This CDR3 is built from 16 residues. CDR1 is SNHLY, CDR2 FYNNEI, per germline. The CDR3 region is CASSYSSHRGDYEQYF. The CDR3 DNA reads TGTGCCAGCAGCTACTCGTCCCACAGGGGGGACTACGAGCAGTACTTC.

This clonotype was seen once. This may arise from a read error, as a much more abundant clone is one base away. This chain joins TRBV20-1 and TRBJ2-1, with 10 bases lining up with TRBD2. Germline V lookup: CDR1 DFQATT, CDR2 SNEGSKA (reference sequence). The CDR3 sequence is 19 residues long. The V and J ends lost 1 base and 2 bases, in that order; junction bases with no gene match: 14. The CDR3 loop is CSARVGISGGPSPYNEQFF. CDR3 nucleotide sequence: TGCAGTGCTAGAGTAGGGATTAGCGGGGGGCCAAGCCCCTACAATGAGCAGTTCTTC.

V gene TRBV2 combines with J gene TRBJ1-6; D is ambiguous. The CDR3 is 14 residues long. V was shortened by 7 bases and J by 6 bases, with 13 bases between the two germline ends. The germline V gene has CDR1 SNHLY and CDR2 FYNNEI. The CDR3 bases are TGTGCCAGCAAGGTAGCAAGAAGTAATTCACCCCTCCACTTT. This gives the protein CASKVARSNSPLHF.